This T cell receptor beta chain is from a study of human T cells and chemical hapten exposure. Study-wide points: Patch test score was positively correlated with the counts of TCRs that had expanded at PT1.

Time point: patch test 1, 2 weeks after DPC sensitization. Treatment noted: therapeutic diphenylcyclopropenone sensitization with weekly scalp DPC. To note about this clonotype: The antigen remains undetermined.

V shed 8 bases and J shed 5 bases, with 10 bases lying between them. CDR3 size: 11 residues. Germline CDR1 and CDR2: ENHRY and SYGVKD. Each CDR3 protein is one row after TCRdb ran MiXCR on the RACE reads. The table includes 75,000 to 100,000 distinct CDR3 sequences, over 10% detected once. The sequence was obtained from a woman in her 40s with alopecia areata. Some clones in this sample may be carry-over from other donors' samples. The material sequenced was whole blood, taken in connection with sensitization to the hapten diphenylcyclopropenone (DPC). The rearrangement links TRBV10-3 to TRBJ2-7; D gene uncertain. The CDR3 region is CAIGVRDEQYF. The CDR3, as DNA: TGTGCCATCGGTGTAAGGGACGAGCAGTACTTC.